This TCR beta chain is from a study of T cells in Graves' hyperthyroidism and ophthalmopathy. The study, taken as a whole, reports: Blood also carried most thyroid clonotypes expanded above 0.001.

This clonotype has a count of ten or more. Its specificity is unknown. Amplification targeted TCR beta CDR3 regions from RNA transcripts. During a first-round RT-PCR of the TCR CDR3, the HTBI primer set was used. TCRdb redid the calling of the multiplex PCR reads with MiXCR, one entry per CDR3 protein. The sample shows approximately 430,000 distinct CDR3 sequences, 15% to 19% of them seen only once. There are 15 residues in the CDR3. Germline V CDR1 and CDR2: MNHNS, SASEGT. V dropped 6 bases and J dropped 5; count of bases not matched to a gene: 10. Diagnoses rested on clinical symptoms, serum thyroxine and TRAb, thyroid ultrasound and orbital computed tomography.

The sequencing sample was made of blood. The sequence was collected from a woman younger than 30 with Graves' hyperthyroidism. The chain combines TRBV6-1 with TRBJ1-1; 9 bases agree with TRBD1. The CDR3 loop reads CASSDGGQGRTEAFF. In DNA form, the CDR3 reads TGTGCCAGCAGCGACGGAGGACAGGGGCGTACTGAAGCTTTCTTT.